This entry lists 3 T cell receptor beta chains sequenced from one sample in a study of blood T cell repertoires in COVID-19. Method: immunoSEQ multiplex PCR; TCRdb's copy keeps in-frame clones and lacks some. The sample shows fewer than 300,000 clones, more than 75% of them seen only once. What was sequenced was peripheral blood. Receptor source: a middle-aged woman who had recovered from COVID-19.

The chain joins TRBV28 to TRBJ1-2, with D uncertain. Germline CDR1 and CDR2: MDHEN and SYDVKM. The V end was cut by 6 bases, the J end by 2 bases, with 4 bases between. This CDR3 is built from 11 residues. The CDR3 is CASSQNYGYTF. The CDR3 coding sequence is TGTGCCAGCAGCCAGAACTATGGCTACACCTTC.

CDR3 nucleotide sequence: TGTGCCAGCAGCCTAGGGGCGGGGTCCTACGAGCAGTACTTC. As protein: CASSLGAGSYEQYF. The chain has TRBV5-5 and TRBJ2-7, with D maybe TRBD2 (6 bases). Germline V gene lookup returns CDR1 SGHKS and CDR2 YYEKEE (reference sequence). The ends were cut back, 4 bases at V and 1 base at J, with 12 bases in the middle. The CDR3 contains 14 residues.

The chain uses TRBV10-3 and TRBJ2-7; the D gene is possibly TRBD2 (7 bases). The V end was cut by 3 bases, the J end by 5 bases, with 20 bases between. The CDR3 runs to 16 residues. In germline, CDR1 is ENHRY, CDR2 SYGVKD. This CDR3 reads CAISELNGGGGHEQYF. CDR3 bases: TGTGCCATCAGTGAACTTAATGGGGGGGGCGGGCACGAGCAGTACTTC.